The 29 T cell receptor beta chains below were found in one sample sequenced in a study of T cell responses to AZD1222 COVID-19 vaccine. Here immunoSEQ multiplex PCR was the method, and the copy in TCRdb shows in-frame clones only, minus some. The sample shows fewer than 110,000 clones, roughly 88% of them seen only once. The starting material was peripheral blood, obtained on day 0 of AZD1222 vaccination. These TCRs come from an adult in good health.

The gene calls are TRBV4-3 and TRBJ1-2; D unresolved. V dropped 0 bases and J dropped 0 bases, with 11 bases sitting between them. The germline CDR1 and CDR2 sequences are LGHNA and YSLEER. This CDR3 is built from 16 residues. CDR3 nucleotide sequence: TGCGCCAGCAGCCAAGATCAAGGGTTTGCTAACTATGGCTACACCTTC. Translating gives CASSQDQGFANYGYTF.

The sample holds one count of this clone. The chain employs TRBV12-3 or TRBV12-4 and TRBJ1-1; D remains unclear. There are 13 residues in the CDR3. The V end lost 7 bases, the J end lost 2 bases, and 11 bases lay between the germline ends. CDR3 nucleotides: TGTGCCAGCACCATTCATGCCAACACTGAAGCTTTCTTT. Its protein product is CASTIHANTEAFF.

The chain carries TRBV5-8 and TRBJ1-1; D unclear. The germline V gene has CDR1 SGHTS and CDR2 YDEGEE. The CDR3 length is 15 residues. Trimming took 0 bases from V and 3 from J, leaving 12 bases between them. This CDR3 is CASSLGVSRDTEAFF. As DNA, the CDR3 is TGTGCCAGCAGCTTGGGTGTCAGCCGGGACACTGAAGCTTTCTTT.

The DNA for the CDR3 is TGTGCCAGCTCACCGGAGGGGGGAAGCTCCTACGAGCAGTACTTC. Translated: CASSPEGGSSYEQYF. This chain connects TRBV18 to TRBJ2-7, with D perhaps TRBD1 or TRBD2 (6 bases each). The CDR3 is made up of 15 amino acids. Germline V lookup: CDR1 KGHSH, CDR2 LQKENI. V was clipped by 3 bases and J by 0 bases, with 12 bases between them. The variable domain in full, completed from reference TRBV18 and TRBJ2-7, reads NAGVMQNPRHLVRRRGQEARLRCSPMKGHSHVYWYRQLPEEGLKFMVYLQKENIIDESGMPKERFSAEFPKEGPSILRIQQVVRGDSAAYFCASSPEGGSSYEQYFGPGTRLTVT.

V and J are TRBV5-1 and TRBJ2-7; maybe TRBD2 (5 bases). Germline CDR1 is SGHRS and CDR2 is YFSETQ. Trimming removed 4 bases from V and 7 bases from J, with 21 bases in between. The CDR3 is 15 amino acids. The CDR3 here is CASSPLVPGTGEQYF. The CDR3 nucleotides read TGCGCCAGCAGCCCCTTGGTTCCGGGAACGGGGGAGCAGTACTTC.

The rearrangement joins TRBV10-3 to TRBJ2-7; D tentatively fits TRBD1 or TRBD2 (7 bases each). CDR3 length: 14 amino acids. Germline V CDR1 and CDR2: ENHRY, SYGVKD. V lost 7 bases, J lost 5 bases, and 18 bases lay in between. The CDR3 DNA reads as TGTGCCATCACGACCCGTCAGGGGGGGGACGAGCAGTACTTC. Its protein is CAITTRQGGDEQYF.

The CDR3, as DNA: TGTGCCATCAGCAGACAGGGGGTGAATAGCAATCAGCCCCAGCATTTT. Protein sequence: CAISRQGVNSNQPQHF. The chain carries TRBV10-3 and TRBJ1-5; 9 positions agree with TRBD1. The CDR3 is made up of 16 amino acids. The trim removed 6 bases at V and 0 bases at J, leaving 6 bases unmatched. The germline V gene has CDR1 ENHRY and CDR2 SYGVKD.

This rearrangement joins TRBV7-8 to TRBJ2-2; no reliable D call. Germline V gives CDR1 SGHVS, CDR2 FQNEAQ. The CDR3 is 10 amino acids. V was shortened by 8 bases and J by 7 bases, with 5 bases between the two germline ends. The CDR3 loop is CASLSGELFF. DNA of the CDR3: TGTGCCAGCCTGAGCGGGGAGCTGTTTTTT.

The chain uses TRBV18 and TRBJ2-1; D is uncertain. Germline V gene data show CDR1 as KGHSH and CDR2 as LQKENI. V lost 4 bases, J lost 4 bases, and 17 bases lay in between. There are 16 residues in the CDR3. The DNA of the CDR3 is TGTGCCAGCTCACAATTAAGTTACGACGGTTACAATGAGCAGTTCTTC. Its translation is CASSQLSYDGYNEQFF.

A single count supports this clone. CDR3: CASSVARDHEAMNTEAFF. As DNA, the CDR3 is TGTGCCAGCAGCGTAGCCCGGGACCACGAGGCAATGAACACTGAAGCTTTCTTT. The chain is built from TRBV9 and TRBJ1-1, with D perhaps TRBD1 (5 bases). The germline gives CDR1 SGDLS, CDR2 YYNGEE. V was pared by 0 bases and J by 0 bases, with 18 bases between. The length of the CDR3 is 18 residues.

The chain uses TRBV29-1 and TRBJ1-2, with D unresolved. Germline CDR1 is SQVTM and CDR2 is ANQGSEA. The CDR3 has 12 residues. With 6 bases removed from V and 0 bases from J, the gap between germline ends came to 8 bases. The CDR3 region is CSVVTANYGYTF. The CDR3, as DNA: TGCAGCGTGGTGACGGCTAACTATGGCTACACCTTC.

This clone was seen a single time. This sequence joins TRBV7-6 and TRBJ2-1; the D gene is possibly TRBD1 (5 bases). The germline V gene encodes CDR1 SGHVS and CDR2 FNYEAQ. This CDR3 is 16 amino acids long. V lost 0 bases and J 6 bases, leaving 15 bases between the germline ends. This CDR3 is CASSLAAGQIFNEQFF. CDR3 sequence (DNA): TGTGCCAGCAGCTTAGCAGCAGGGCAAATATTCAATGAGCAGTTCTTC.

CDR3 in amino acids: CAIRGTGLYEQYF. The CDR3 coding sequence is TGTGCCATCAGGGGGACAGGTCTCTACGAGCAGTACTTC. The chain employs TRBV10-3 and TRBJ2-7, with 8 positions matching TRBD1. Germline lookup yields CDR1 ENHRY and CDR2 SYGVKD. The V gene end was trimmed by 6 bases and the J gene end by 3 bases; junction bases not matched to a gene: 4. The CDR3 has 13 residues.

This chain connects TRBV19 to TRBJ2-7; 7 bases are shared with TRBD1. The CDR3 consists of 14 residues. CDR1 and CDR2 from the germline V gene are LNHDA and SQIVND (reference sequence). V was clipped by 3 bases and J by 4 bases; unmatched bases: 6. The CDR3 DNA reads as TGTGCCAGTAGTATCCCAGGGGGTTCATACGAGCAGTACTTC. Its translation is CASSIPGGSYEQYF.

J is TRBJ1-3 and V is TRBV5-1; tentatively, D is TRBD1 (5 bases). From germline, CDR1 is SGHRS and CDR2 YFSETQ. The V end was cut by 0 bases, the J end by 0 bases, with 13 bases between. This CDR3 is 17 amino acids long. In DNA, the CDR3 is TGCGCCAGCAGCTTGGGGTACAGGACGGGCTCTGGAAACACCATATATTTT. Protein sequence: CASSLGYRTGSGNTIYF.

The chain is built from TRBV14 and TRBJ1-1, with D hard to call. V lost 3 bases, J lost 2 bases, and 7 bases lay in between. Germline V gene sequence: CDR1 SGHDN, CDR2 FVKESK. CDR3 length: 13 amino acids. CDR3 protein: CASSQTRNTEAFF. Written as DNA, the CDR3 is TGTGCCAGCAGCCAGACAAGAAACACTGAAGCTTTCTTT.

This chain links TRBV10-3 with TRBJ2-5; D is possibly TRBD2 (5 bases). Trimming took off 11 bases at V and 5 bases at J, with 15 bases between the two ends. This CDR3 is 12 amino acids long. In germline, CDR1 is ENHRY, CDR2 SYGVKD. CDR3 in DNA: TGTGCCTCCCGGACTGGGCAGGAGACCCAGTACTTC. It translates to CASRTGQETQYF.

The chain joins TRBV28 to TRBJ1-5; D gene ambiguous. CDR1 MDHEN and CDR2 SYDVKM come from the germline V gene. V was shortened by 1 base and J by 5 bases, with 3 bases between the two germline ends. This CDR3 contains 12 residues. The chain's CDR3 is CASSLYYQPQHF. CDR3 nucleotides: TGTGCCAGCAGTTTATACTATCAGCCCCAGCATTTT.

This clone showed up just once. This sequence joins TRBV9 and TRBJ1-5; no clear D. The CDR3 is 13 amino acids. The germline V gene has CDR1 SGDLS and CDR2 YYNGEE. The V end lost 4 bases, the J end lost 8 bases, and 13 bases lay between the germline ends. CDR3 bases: TGTGCCAGCAGCCGTAATTCTGGGGAGCCCCAGCATTTT. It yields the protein CASSRNSGEPQHF.

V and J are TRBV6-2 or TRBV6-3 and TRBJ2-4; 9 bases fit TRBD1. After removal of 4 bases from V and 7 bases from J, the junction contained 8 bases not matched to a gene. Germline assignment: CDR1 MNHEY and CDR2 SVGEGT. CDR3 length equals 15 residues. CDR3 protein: CASSFKQGALNIQYF. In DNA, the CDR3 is TGTGCCAGCAGTTTCAAACAGGGGGCGCTGAACATTCAGTACTTC.

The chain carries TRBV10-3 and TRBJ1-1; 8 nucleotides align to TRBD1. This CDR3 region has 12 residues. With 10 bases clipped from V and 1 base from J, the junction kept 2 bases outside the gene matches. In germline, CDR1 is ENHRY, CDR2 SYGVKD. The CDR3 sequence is CATTGGNTEAFF. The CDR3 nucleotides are TGTGCCACCACAGGGGGGAACACTGAAGCTTTCTTT.

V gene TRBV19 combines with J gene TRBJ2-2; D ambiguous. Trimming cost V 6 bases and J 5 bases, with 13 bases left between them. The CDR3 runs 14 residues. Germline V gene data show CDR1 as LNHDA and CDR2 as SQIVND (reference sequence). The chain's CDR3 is CASSHGLGTGELFF. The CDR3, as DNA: TGTGCCAGTAGCCACGGGCTGGGGACCGGGGAGCTGTTTTTT.

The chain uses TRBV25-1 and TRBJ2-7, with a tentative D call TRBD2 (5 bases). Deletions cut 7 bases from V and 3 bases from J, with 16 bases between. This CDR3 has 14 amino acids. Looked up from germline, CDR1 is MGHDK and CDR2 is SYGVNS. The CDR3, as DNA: TGTGCCAGCATCCCCCCGGGAACGGGCTACGAGCAGTACTTC. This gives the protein CASIPPGTGYEQYF.

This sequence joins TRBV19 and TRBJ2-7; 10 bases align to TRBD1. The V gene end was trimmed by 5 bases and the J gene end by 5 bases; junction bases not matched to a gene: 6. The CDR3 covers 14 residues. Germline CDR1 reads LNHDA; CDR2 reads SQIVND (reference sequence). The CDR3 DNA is TGTGCCAGTAGTGCGACAGGGGGCTTCGACGAGCAGTACTTC. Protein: CASSATGGFDEQYF.

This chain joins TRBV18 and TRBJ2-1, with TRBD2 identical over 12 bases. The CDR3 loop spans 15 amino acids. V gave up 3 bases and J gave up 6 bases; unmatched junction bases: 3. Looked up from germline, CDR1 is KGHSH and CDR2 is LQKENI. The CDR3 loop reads CASSPVTSGSNEQFF. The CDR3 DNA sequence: TGTGCCAGCTCACCGGTGACTAGCGGGAGCAATGAGCAGTTCTTC. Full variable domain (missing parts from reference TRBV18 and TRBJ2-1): NAGVMQNPRHLVRRRGQEARLRCSPMKGHSHVYWYRQLPEEGLKFMVYLQKENIIDESGMPKERFSAEFPKEGPSILRIQQVVRGDSAAYFCASSPVTSGSNEQFFGPGTRLTVL.

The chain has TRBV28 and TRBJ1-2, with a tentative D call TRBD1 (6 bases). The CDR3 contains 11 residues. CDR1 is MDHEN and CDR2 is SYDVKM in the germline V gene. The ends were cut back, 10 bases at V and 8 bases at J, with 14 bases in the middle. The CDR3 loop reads CATKDSWGYTF. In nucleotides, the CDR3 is TGTGCCACCAAGGACAGCTGGGGCTACACCTTC.

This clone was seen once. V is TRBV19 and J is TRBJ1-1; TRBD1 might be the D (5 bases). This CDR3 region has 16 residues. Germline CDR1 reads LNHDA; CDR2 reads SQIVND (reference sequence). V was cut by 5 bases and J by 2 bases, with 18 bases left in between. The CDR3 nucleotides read TGTGCCAGTAGTCCGCCAACCGGGACGGTTAACACTGAAGCTTTCTTT. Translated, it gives CASSPPTGTVNTEAFF. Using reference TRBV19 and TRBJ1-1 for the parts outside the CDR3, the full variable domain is DGGITQSPKYLFRKEGQNVTLSCEQNLNHDAMYWYRQDPGQGLRLIYYSQIVNDFQKGDIAEGYSVSREKKESFPLTVTSAQKNPTAFYLCASSPPTGTVNTEAFFGQGTRLTVV.

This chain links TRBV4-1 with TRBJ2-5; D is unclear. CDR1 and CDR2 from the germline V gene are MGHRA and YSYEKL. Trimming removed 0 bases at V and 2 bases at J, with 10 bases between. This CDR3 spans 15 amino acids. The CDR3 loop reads CASSQDLSVQETQYF. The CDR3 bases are TGCGCCAGCAGCCAAGATTTGTCAGTACAAGAGACCCAGTACTTC.

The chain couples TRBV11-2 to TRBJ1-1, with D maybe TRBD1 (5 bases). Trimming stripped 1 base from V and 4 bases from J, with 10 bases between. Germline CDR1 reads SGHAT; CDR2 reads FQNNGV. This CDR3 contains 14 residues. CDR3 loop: CASSLGGAATEAFF. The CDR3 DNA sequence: TGTGCCAGCAGCTTAGGAGGGGCGGCCACTGAAGCTTTCTTT.